What follows is one T cell receptor beta chain and its context. The antigen remains unidentified. Primers: 60 Vbeta forward and 13 Jbeta reverse. Using immunoSEQ multiplex PCR, the repertoire was profiled, and TCRdb retains in-frame clones only, with some absent. The repertoire table contains tens of thousands of clones. At the time of sampling, donors were nominally healthy, though unrecorded immune exposures were likely. This record belongs to a study of cytomegalovirus exposure and HLA in healthy donors. Findings and limits, study-wide: Common viral pathogens seemed to be connected with several of the most significant clusters, according to a later analysis. Under in vitro conditions, three CMV-associated chains were confirmed as specific for CMV antigens. Judged likely to be a sequencing artifact was a cluster of highly shared sequence variants.

The TCR sequence derives from a man aged 18 to 30 in good health and CMV-seropositive. The sequenced sample consisted of PBMCs.

The CDR3 DNA reads TGCAGCGTCCCGGGACAGGGGAACTATGGCTACACCTTC. This sequence encodes CSVPGQGNYGYTF. The chain links TRBV29-1 to TRBJ1-2, with 10 bases lining up with TRBD1. CDR3 length: 13 amino acids. The germline V gene encodes CDR1 SQVTM and CDR2 ANQGSEA. Trimming cost V 6 bases and J 2 bases; bases outside gene matches: 3.